The following is a TCR beta chain sequence with its context. Its antigen remains unidentified. An even split of each subset's genomic DNA across several immunoSEQ plates was performed. Clones were sequenced by immunoSEQ multiplex PCR, and TCRdb holds only the in-frame ones, with some missing. The sample includes about 2.4 million clones, roughly 92% of them seen just once. Looked up from germline, CDR1 is SNHLY and CDR2 is FYNNEI. Trimming cost V 2 bases and J 6 bases, with 13 bases left between them. The CDR3 contains 15 residues. This specimen comes from a study of shared clonotypes between healthy human individuals. The wider study: The donors, two women and a few men, were aged 18 to 49. Every donor yielded three CD4 naive, three CD4 memory, two CD8 naive and one CD8 memory plate.

General study results and limits: Sharing across four donors was highest in naive CD4 (around 5%) and lowest in memory CD8 (around 0.4%).

Sequencing was done on a sample of naive CD4+ T cells sorted from blood. This sample's subset: CD45RA+ positively selected. The chain combines TRBV2 with TRBJ2-2; either TRBD1 or TRBD2 may fit D (6 bases each). The source is a man between 18 and 29 years old in good health. CDR3 amino acids: CASSENGGTAGELFF. In nucleotides, the CDR3 is TGTGCCAGCAGTGAAAACGGGGGCACCGCCGGGGAGCTGTTTTTT.